One T cell receptor beta chain is described in this entry. This sample's treatment: some 19 received Ad26.COV2.S at low or high dose, single or two shots; about 5 received placebo; per-sample allocation not given. Collection of the samples took place on day 63 after the first injection of vaccine or placebo. The sample originates from a study of Ad26.COV2.S vaccination and SARS-CoV-2 variants. About the study: The authors gave Ad26.COV2.S intramuscularly, either once or twice 56 days apart.

Trimming took off 0 bases at V and 0 bases at J, with 6 bases between the two ends. Germline-derived CDR1 and CDR2 are SGHDT and YYEEEE. The CDR3 has 14 residues. This table comes from immunoSEQ multiplex PCR, and its TCRdb copy is limited to in-frame clones, with some not included. This table holds about 350,000 clones, around 89% found once. The sample here was peripheral blood, taken in a trial of Ad26.COV2.S vaccine versus placebo. The source of this sequence is a person aged 18-60 years who received the Ad26.COV2.S COVID-19 vaccine or a placebo. This chain uses TRBV5-6 with TRBJ1-1; D unresolved. The CDR3 DNA follows: TGTGCCAGCAGCTTGGGGGTGGTGAACACTGAAGCTTTCTTT. This gives the protein CASSLGVVNTEAFF.